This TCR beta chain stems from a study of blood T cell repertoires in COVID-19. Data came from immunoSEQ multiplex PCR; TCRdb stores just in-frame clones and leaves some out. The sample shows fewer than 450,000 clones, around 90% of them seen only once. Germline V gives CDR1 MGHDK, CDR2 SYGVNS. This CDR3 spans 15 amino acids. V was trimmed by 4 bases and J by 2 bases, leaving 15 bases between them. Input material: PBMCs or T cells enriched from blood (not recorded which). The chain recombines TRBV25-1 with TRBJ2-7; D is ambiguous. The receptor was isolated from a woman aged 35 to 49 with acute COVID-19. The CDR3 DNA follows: TGTGCCAGCAGTGGTGACCGAGGCCCCCCCTACGAGCAGTACTTC. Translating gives CASSGDRGPPYEQYF.